The 25 T cell receptor beta chains below were found in one sample sequenced in a study of blood T cell repertoires in COVID-19. TCRdb's table, derived via immunoSEQ multiplex PCR, lists solely in-frame clones and lacks some. The table includes roughly 220,000 clones, around 86% detected once. Material for sequencing was peripheral blood. The receptors derive from a woman in her forties or fifties with COVID-19, enrolled during active disease.

This clone was seen at least ten times. The chain is built from TRBV5-4 and TRBJ2-2; 13 bases are a match to TRBD2. Per germline, CDR1 SGHNT and CDR2 YYREEE (reference sequence). Trimming at V came to 4 bases and at J to 5 bases, leaving 5 bases not matched to a gene. The CDR3 is made up of 16 amino acids. The CDR3 DNA follows: TGTGCCAGCAGCCCGCTGACTAGCGGGGGGACCGGGGAGCTGTTTTTT. It encodes CASSPLTSGGTGELFF.

The J gene is TRBJ1-1, the V gene TRBV6-6, with 7 bases matching TRBD1. Germline CDR1 reads MNHNY; CDR2 reads SVGAGI (reference sequence). V shed 7 bases and J 10 bases; nucleotides not matched to a gene: 9. The CDR3 runs 12 residues. DNA for the CDR3: TGTGCCAGCACCCCACAGGGGTCGGCAGCTTTCTTT. This encodes CASTPQGSAAFF.

The count of this clone is one. The chain carries TRBV6-5 and TRBJ1-6, with D unresolved. Germline V lookup: CDR1 MNHEY, CDR2 SVGAGI. This CDR3 region has 15 residues. The ends were cut back, 3 bases at V and 4 bases at J, with 10 bases in the middle. As DNA, the CDR3 is TGTGCCAGCAGTTATTCCGGTTCTTATAATTCACCCCTCCACTTT. It encodes CASSYSGSYNSPLHF.

V is TRBV5-1 and J is TRBJ1-3, with 7 bases matching TRBD1. The CDR3 extends over 16 amino acids. Per germline, CDR1 SGHRS and CDR2 YFSETQ. Losses at the gene ends were 4 bases for V and 2 bases for J; bases not matched to a gene: 9. This chain's CDR3 is CASSIQGRGPGNTIYF. The DNA for the CDR3 is TGCGCCAGCAGCATCCAGGGAAGGGGGCCTGGAAACACCATATATTTT.

The V and J genes are TRBV5-6 and TRBJ2-3, with TRBD1 matching 8 bases. The V segment lost 2 bases and the J segment 7 bases; nucleotides outside the gene matches: 12. The CDR3 is 16 amino acids. Germline lookup yields CDR1 SGHDT and CDR2 YYEEEE. CDR3 DNA: TGTGCCAGCAGCTTTTGGATAACAGGGGGAGCGAATACGCAGTATTTT. This gives the protein CASSFWITGGANTQYF.

The chain employs TRBV28 and TRBJ2-3; TRBD1 matches at 8 bases. J was trimmed by 0 bases and V by 5 bases; bases with no gene match: 4. Per the germline V gene, CDR1 is MDHEN and CDR2 is SYDVKM. The CDR3 contains 15 residues. CDR3 coding DNA: TGTGCCAGCAGTCTCAGGGGGCCGAGCACAGATACGCAGTATTTT. This codes for CASSLRGPSTDTQYF.

The chain's CDR3 is CSASAGQGYGYTF. The CDR3 DNA is TGCAGTGCTAGTGCGGGACAGGGGTATGGCTACACCTTC. J is TRBJ1-2 and V is TRBV20-1; 10 nucleotides agree with TRBD1. Germline CDR1 and CDR2: DFQATT and SNEGSKA (reference sequence). CDR3 length equals 13 residues. Unmatched junction bases numbered 3, after V lost 3 bases and J lost 5 bases.

The chain has TRBV19 and TRBJ1-4, with TRBD1 matching over 7 bases. The germline CDR1 and CDR2 sequences are LNHDA and SQIVND (reference sequence). Trimming at V came to 7 bases and at J to 4 bases, leaving 9 bases not matched to a gene. The CDR3 is made up of 15 amino acids. The CDR3 region is CASKGTGAINEKLFF. CDR3 bases: TGTGCCAGTAAGGGAACAGGGGCGATTAATGAAAAACTGTTTTTT. The entire variable domain, with the rest obtained from reference TRBV19 and TRBJ1-4, is as follows: DGGITQSPKYLFRKEGQNVTLSCEQNLNHDAMYWYRQDPGQGLRLIYYSQIVNDFQKGDIAEGYSVSREKKESFPLTVTSAQKNPTAFYLCASKGTGAINEKLFFGSGTQLSVL.

The V gene is TRBV11-3, the J gene TRBJ2-3; 9 bases fit TRBD2. The CDR3 runs to 16 residues. With V trimmed by 2 bases and J by 0 bases, 3 bases remained unmatched. The V gene's germline CDR1 is SGHNT and CDR2 YENEEA. This CDR3 is CASSLSRGGSTDTQYF. The DNA for the CDR3 is TGTGCCAGCAGCTTATCGCGGGGGGGTAGCACAGATACGCAGTATTTT.

The chain has TRBV20-1 and TRBJ2-1; 12 positions agree with TRBD2. The CDR3 is made up of 15 amino acids. V lost 3 bases, J lost 6 bases, and 6 bases stayed unmatched. The germline CDR1 and CDR2 sequences are DFQATT and SNEGSKA (reference sequence). As DNA, the CDR3 is TGCAGTGCTAGTCCTCTAGCGGGGGGGCTCAATGAGCAGTTCTTC. Amino acid sequence: CSASPLAGGLNEQFF.

The chain is built from TRBV15 and TRBJ2-3; 8 nucleotides line up with TRBD2. Trimming at V came to 9 bases and at J to 1 base, leaving 3 bases not matched to a gene. CDR3 length equals 13 residues. Germline loops: CDR1 LNHNV, CDR2 YYDKDF (reference sequence). DNA of the CDR3: TGTGCCACTATGACTAGCGGCACAGATACGCAGTATTTT. Translating gives CATMTSGTDTQYF.

This chain uses TRBV2 with TRBJ1-1; D perhaps matches TRBD1 (5 bases). The V end was cut by 11 bases, the J end by 3 bases, with 13 bases between. Per the germline V gene, CDR1 is SNHLY and CDR2 is FYNNEI. The CDR3 length is 12 residues. This CDR3 is CAAGRQYTEAFF. CDR3 bases: TGTGCCGCTGGCCGACAGTACACTGAAGCTTTCTTT.

The J gene is TRBJ1-4, the V gene TRBV28; TRBD1 matches 8 bases. The CDR3 covers 15 residues. V lost 6 bases to trimming and J lost 7 bases; unmatched junction nucleotides: 10. Per the germline V gene, CDR1 is MDHEN and CDR2 is SYDVKM. As DNA, the CDR3 is TGTGCCAGCAGGCCCCACACAGGGGGAGTTGAAAAACTGTTTTTT. It translates to CASRPHTGGVEKLFF.

For the CDR3, the DNA is TGTGCCAGCCGAACGAGCGGGGCGGGGGAGACCCAGTACTTC. Its protein is CASRTSGAGETQYF. The V and J genes are TRBV28 and TRBJ2-5, with 7 bases lining up with TRBD2. Germline CDR1 MDHEN, CDR2 SYDVKM. CDR3 length: 14 residues. The V segment lost 8 bases and the J segment 5 bases; nucleotides outside the gene matches: 11.

This clone was seen more than once but under ten times. The chain couples TRBV3-1 (or the pseudogene TRBV3-2) to TRBJ2-2, with D maybe TRBD1 (5 bases). V lost 2 bases and J lost 2, with 9 bases in between. The CDR3 totals 15 residues. Germline values: CDR1 LGHDT, CDR2 YNNKEL (reference sequence). CDR3: CASSQLTVNTGELFF. The DNA of the CDR3 is TGTGCCAGCAGCCAACTGACAGTCAACACCGGGGAGCTGTTTTTT.

The V gene is TRBV2, the J gene TRBJ2-7; D unclear. V was trimmed by 7 bases and J by 0 bases, leaving 7 bases between them. Per germline, CDR1 SNHLY and CDR2 FYNNEI. The CDR3 contains 12 residues. CDR3 in DNA: TGTGCCAGCACCGGCGGCTCCTACGAGCAGTACTTC. It yields the protein CASTGGSYEQYF. Filled out from reference TRBV2 and TRBJ2-7, the complete variable domain reads EPEVTQTPSHQVTQMGQEVILRCVPISNHLYFYWYRQILGQKVEFLVSFYNNEISEKSEIFDDQFSVERPDGSNFTLKIRSTKLEDSAMYFCASTGGSYEQYFGPGTRLTVT.

The chain combines TRBV11-3 with TRBJ2-5, with D perhaps matching TRBD2 (6 bases). The germline CDR1 and CDR2 sequences are SGHNT and YENEEA. Trimming took off 2 bases at V and 5 bases at J, with 15 bases between the two ends. The CDR3 is 15 amino acids. CDR3 in amino acids: CASSLMVAGRETQYF. Written as DNA, the CDR3 is TGTGCCAGCAGCTTAATGGTTGCGGGGAGGGAGACCCAGTACTTC. Variable domain in full (rest from reference TRBV11-3 and TRBJ2-5): EAGVVQSPRYKIIEKKQPVAFWCNPISGHNTLYWYLQNLGQGPELLIRYENEEAVDDSQLPKDRFSAERLKGVDSTLKIQPAELGDSAVYLCASSLMVAGRETQYFGPGTRLLVL.

This rearrangement joins TRBV5-4 to TRBJ2-2; D possibly corresponds to TRBD1 (6 bases). The germline V and J ends were trimmed by 7 bases and 3 bases, with 16 bases remaining between them. The CDR3 sequence is 15 residues long. CDR1 and CDR2 from the germline V gene are SGHNT and YYREEE (reference sequence). The DNA for the CDR3 is TGTGCCAGCGGTTTGGGGGCCTCTTACACCGGGGAGCTGTTTTTT. Protein: CASGLGASYTGELFF.

The chain recombines TRBV5-5 with TRBJ2-2; 12 bases align to TRBD1. The CDR3 is made up of 15 amino acids. V lost 10 bases, J lost 5 bases, and 9 bases stayed unmatched. CDR1 and CDR2 (germline): SGHKS, YYEKEE (reference sequence). The CDR3 loop is CAGSGQGAQTGELFF. The CDR3 DNA is TGTGCCGGATCGGGACAGGGGGCGCAGACCGGGGAGCTGTTTTTT.

This rearrangement joins TRBV5-4 to TRBJ2-5; 11 bases are shared with TRBD1. The CDR3 is made up of 14 amino acids. Losses at the gene ends were 3 bases for V and 3 bases for J; bases not matched to a gene: 1. The germline V gene encodes CDR1 SGHNT and CDR2 YYREEE (reference sequence). This CDR3 reads CASSWDRGEETQYF. CDR3 DNA: TGTGCCAGCAGCTGGGACAGGGGGGAAGAGACCCAGTACTTC.

To note about this clone: One end of the junction varies from germline; a read error may be responsible. This chain joins TRBV13 and TRBJ2-1; 7 bases map to TRBD1. Per the germline V gene, CDR1 is PRHDT and CDR2 is FYEKMQ (reference sequence). CDR3 length equals 14 residues. The CDR3 loop is CASSAPGQYNDQFF. CDR3 DNA: TGTGCCAGCAGCGCACCGGGACAGTACAATGATCAGTTCTTC.

This rearrangement joins TRBV7-9 to TRBJ2-3; 8 nucleotides line up with TRBD2. Germline assignment: CDR1 SEHNR and CDR2 FQNEAQ (reference sequence). The CDR3 has 15 residues. With V trimmed by 1 base and J by 8 bases, 8 bases remained unmatched. The CDR3 here is CASSLDPGGAGTQYF. The CDR3, as DNA: TGTGCCAGCAGCTTAGATCCGGGGGGGGCAGGTACGCAGTATTTT. Together with reference TRBV7-9 and TRBJ2-3, the CDR3 gives the full variable domain: DTGVSQNPRHKITKRGQNVTFRCDPISEHNRLYWYRQTLGQGPEFLTYFQNEAQLEKSRLLSDRFSAERPKGSFSTLEIQRTEQGDSAMYLCASSLDPGGAGTQYFGPGTRLTVL.

The sample holds a few counts of this clone. V usage is TRBV7-2 and J usage is TRBJ2-3; 8 bases align to TRBD2. Germline V gene data show CDR1 as SGHTA and CDR2 as FQGNSA. V gave up 8 bases and J gave up 7 bases; unmatched junction bases: 14. The CDR3 has 15 residues. The CDR3 region is CASFSGAGGRNTQYF. The CDR3 region has the DNA TGTGCCAGCTTCAGCGGGGCGGGAGGTAGAAATACGCAGTATTTT.

CDR3 region: CSAEPRGTF. The CDR3 coding sequence is TGCAGTGCCGAGCCCCGAGGGACCTTC. The chain combines TRBV20-1 with TRBJ1-2, with no clear D. Per germline, CDR1 DFQATT and CDR2 SNEGSKA (reference sequence). There are 9 residues in the CDR3. V was trimmed by 6 bases and J by 14 bases, leaving 13 bases between them.

The V gene is TRBV27, the J gene TRBJ2-7; 7 bases map to TRBD1. The J segment lost 6 bases and the V segment lost 4 bases, leaving 6 bases of the junction unmatched. This CDR3 is 13 amino acids long. Germline V gene sequence: CDR1 MNHEY, CDR2 SMNVEV (reference sequence). The CDR3 region has the DNA TGTGCCAGCAGTTCTCACGGGACAGTCGAGCAGTACGTC. Translated: CASSSHGTVEQYV.